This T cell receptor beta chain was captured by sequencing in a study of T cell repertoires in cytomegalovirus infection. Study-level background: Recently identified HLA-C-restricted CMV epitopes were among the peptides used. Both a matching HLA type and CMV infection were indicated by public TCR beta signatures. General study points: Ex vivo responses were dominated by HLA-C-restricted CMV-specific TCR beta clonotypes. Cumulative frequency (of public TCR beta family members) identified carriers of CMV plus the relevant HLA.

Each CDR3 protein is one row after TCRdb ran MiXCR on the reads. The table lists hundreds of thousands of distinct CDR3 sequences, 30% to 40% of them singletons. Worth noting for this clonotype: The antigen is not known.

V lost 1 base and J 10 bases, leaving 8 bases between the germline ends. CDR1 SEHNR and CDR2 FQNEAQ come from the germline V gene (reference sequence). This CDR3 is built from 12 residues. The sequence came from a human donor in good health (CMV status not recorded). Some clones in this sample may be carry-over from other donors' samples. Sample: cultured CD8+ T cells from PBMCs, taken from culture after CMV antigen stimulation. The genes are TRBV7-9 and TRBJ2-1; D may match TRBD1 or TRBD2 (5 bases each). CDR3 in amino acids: CASSLEGTEQFF. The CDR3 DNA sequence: TGTGCCAGCAGCTTAGAAGGGACGGAGCAGTTCTTC.